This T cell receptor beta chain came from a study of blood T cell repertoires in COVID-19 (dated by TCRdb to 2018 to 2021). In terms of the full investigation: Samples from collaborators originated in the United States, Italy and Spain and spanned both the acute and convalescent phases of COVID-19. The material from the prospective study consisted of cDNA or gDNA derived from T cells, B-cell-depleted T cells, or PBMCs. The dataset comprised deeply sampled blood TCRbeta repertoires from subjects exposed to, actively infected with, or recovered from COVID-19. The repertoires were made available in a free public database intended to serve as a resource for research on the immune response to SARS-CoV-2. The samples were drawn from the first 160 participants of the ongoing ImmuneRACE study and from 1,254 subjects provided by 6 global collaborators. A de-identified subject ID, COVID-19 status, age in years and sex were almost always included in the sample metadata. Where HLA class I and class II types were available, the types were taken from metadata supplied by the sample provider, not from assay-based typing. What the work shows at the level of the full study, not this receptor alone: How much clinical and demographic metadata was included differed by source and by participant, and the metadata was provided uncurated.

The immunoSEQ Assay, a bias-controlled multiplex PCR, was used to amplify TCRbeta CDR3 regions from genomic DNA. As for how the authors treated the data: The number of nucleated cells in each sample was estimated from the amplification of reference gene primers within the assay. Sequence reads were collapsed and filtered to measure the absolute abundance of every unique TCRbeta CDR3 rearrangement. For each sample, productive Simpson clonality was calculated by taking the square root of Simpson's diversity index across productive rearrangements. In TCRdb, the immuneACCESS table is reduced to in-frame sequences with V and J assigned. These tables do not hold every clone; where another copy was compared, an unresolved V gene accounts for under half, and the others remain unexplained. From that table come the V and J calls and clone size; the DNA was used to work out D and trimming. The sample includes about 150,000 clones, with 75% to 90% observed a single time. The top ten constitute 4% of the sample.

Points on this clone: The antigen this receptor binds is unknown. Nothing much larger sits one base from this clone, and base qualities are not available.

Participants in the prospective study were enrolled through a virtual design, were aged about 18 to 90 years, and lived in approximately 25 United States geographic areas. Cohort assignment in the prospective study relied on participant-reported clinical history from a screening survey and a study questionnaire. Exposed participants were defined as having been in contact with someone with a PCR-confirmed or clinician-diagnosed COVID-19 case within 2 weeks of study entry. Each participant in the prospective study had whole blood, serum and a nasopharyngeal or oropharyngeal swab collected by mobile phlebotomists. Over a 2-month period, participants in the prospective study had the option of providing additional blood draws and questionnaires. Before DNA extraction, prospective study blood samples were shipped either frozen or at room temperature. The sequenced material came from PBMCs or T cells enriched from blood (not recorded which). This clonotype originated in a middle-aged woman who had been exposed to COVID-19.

The DNA is TGTGCCAGCAGCGAAGAGACTGACTATGGCTACACCTTC. Its translation is CASSEETDYGYTF. The sequence links TRBV6-2 or TRBV6-3 to TRBJ1-2, with the D gene too uncertain to name. The V and J ends are trimmed by 6 bases and 3 bases, leaving 11 bases between them. Taken from cysteine to phenylalanine, the CDR3 has 13 residues. Just CDR3 DNA is preserved here, 39 bases in frame from base 1. The germline V gene provides CDR1 MNHEY and CDR2 SVGEGT.